Described below is a single T cell receptor beta chain sequence and its context. The germline V gene has CDR1 SGHAT and CDR2 FQNNGV. V lost 1 base and J 5 bases, leaving 14 bases between the germline ends. This CDR3 contains 16 residues. The data are from a study of blood T cell repertoires in COVID-19. As for the study in general: Specimens from acute and convalescent COVID-19 originated in the United States, Italy and Spain. PBMCs, B-cell-depleted T cells, or T cells were the source of the cDNA or gDNA that made up the material.

Produced via immunoSEQ multiplex PCR; TCRdb's table is partial and in-frame only. The sample includes about 200,000 clones, roughly 90% of them seen just once. The V gene is TRBV11-2, the J gene TRBJ2-2, with unresolved D. Sequenced material: peripheral blood. This receptor was identified in a woman in her 70s with acute or convalescent COVID-19. The CDR3 loop reads CASSLVLRVSTGELFF. Written as DNA, the CDR3 is TGTGCCAGCAGCTTAGTACTTCGGGTATCAACCGGGGAGCTGTTTTTT.